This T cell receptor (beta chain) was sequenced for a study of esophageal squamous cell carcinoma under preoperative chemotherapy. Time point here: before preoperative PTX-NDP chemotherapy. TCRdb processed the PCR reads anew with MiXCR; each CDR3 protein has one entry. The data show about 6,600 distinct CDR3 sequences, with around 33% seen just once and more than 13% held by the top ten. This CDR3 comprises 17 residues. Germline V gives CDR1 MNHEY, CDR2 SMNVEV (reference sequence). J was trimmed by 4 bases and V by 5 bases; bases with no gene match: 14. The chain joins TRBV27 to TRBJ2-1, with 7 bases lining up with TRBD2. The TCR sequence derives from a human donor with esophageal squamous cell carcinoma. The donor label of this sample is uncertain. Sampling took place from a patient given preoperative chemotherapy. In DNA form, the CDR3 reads TGTGCCAGCAGTCCCCGCCGGCGGGAGCGCTCGTACAATGAGCAGTTCTTC. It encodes CASSPRRRERSYNEQFF.